The clone carrying this T cell receptor (beta chain) is a singleton in its sample. Its antigen remains unidentified. These data come from a study of T cell responses to AZD1222 COVID-19 vaccine. Study background: Second-dose schedules of about 4 or about 12 weeks were combined.

General observations from the study: At baseline, just six or seven AZD1222 recipients tested seropositive.

The protocol was immunoSEQ multiplex PCR, while the TCRdb copy is restricted to in-frame clones and leaves out a portion. The sample yields 140,000 to 150,000 clones, about nine tenths seen once. The CDR3 contains 15 residues. After removal of 4 bases from V and 6 bases from J, the junction contained 6 bases not matched to a gene. The germline CDR1 and CDR2 sequences are SGDLS and YYNGEE. This TCR came from an adult in good health. The V and J genes are TRBV9 and TRBJ2-2, with 10 bases lining up with TRBD1. The source was peripheral blood, collected on day 0 of AZD1222 vaccination. The chain's CDR3 is CASSSDRGQPGELFF. The CDR3 DNA reads as TGTGCCAGCAGCTCCGACAGGGGGCAGCCCGGGGAGCTGTTTTTT.